What follows is one T cell receptor (beta chain) and its context. It has no known antigen specificity. No per-base quality is available; no much larger clone lies one base away. The data derive from a study of cytomegalovirus exposure and HLA in healthy donors (dated by TCRdb to between 2016 and 2019). Describing the broader study: An earlier analysis of some 600 of the donors reported 276 Gb of sequence data and 117 million unique TCR beta sequences obtained from around 170 million T cells. Approximately 310 gigabases of sequencing data and around 88 million unique TCR sequences made up an early release that covered 500 to 650 HLA-typed donors. A later genetic analysis used genome-wide SNP genotypes for 398 of the 666 donors, treating that subset as a discovery cohort. The study used immunosequencing to profile the T cell repertoires of approximately 690 subjects and linked those repertoires to cytomegalovirus serostatus. Rather than drawing on any new phenotypic data, the later analysis identified candidate immune exposures from TCR beta sequences and the way those sequences occurred across donors. Because of strong linkage in the cohort, four to six DR-DQ haplotypes were treated as single units for association and clustering. An earlier analysis of approximately 630 of the donors applied high-throughput TCR beta sequencing to assess whether each TCR beta V gene segment acted as functional or pseudogenic. Besides the first cohort of hundreds of subjects, a separate validation cohort made up of 120 different subjects was used. All discovery cohort repertoires had been generated using a single sequencing platform. Of the approximately 400 genotyped donors, roughly 85% fell in the genetic ancestry cluster associated with self-reported Caucasian donors. The study combined high-throughput TCR immunosequencing, statistical association of individual TCRs with disease status, and machine learning to predict cytomegalovirus infection status. The number of typed donors differed by locus: 629-630 for A, B, C, DRB1 and DQB1; 522 for DQA1; approximately 610 for DPA1; and 400 to 480 for DPB1. A later analysis re-examined previously published TCR beta repertoires from 600 to 700 donors and added high-resolution HLA genotyping to investigate patterns of TCR occurrence. The study aimed to test whether signatures of past pathogen exposure could be identified by cataloging public T cell receptors. Among approximately 370 genotyped donors of the cohort, an average of roughly 230,000 unique TCR beta nucleotide sequences was sequenced per donor, of which approximately 19% were non-productive. Class I and class II HLA loci were covered by the typing at four-digit resolution. Donor age, sex, ethnicity and CMV serostatus were compiled together with the repertoire data. Here is what the overall study found, with its caveats: Presence/absence analyses assumed roughly uniform sequencing depth across donors, an assumption that may not hold. At a false discovery rate of 0.05, a later analysis linked some 18,000 TCR beta sequences to specific HLA alleles. In the study, about 150 TCR beta chains were listed as associated with cytomegalovirus. It was suggested by the authors that the approach could potentially be generalized to other disease states and immunological phenotypes. Only TCR beta chains were sequenced in this cohort, and the absence of alpha or paired-chain data limited detectable features. A cluster of highly shared sequence variants was judged likely to represent a technical artifact of the sequencing pipeline. An association between a missense DCLRE1C variant and V-gene and J-gene trimming of TCR beta chains was found in a later genetic analysis and replicated in an independent cohort. In a later analysis, HLA-associated TCR beta chains were found to be more clonally expanded and to have lower generation probabilities than equally common non-associated chains. Because some donors lacked HLA typing at each locus, the association tests relied only on the typed subset. A few of the identified cytomegalovirus-associated TCR beta chains were confirmed in vitro to be specific for cytomegalovirus antigens. Correlated functional status among segregating V segments might reflect linkage disequilibrium, but an unknown experimental factor could not be ruled out. The classifier was reported to diagnose cytomegalovirus status with high specificity and sensitivity in both the original and validation cohorts. For the cohort, immune exposure information was limited to CMV serostatus. Strong co-occurrence of HLA alleles, especially DR and DQ, made assigning TCR associations to individual alleles difficult. Broadly in line with IMGT annotations, most TCR beta V segments showed up in productive rearrangements about 87% or about 30% of the time in an earlier analysis of 587 of the donors. The earlier analysis of 450 to 700 of the donors excluded some 16 rarely observed V segments, including chromosome 9 orphons, because counts were too low. Most CMV-associated TCR beta chains appeared to be HLA-restricted in a later analysis, and the HLA associations seemed to be driven largely by CMV exposure. In a later genetic analysis, fewer N-insertions in productive TCRs were reported among donors in an Asian-associated ancestry cluster than the roughly 700-donor mean. According to a later analysis, parvovirus B19, influenza, CMV and Epstein-Barr virus appeared linked to several top co-occurrence clusters. According to a later analysis, TCR association rates differed among HLA loci, with DRB1 alleles showing the most associated TCRs and HLA-C alleles showing the fewest. While some public TCRs were present in many individuals, most TCR sequences turned up only very rarely across donors. A further reported finding was that TCR beta sequences accurately predicted the HLA-A and HLA-B alleles for most subjects in the first cohort.

The cohort comprised fewer than 750 healthy bone marrow donors. Cohort members were all nominally healthy when sampled, although unrecorded immune exposures were likely present. The donor was CMV seropositive and was included in the group of 300 or so seropositive cohort members. Every donor gave a peripheral blood sample, and the peripheral blood mononuclear cells from that sample were used for TCR beta sequencing. The Qiagen DNeasy Blood Extraction Kit was used to extract genomic DNA from the blood cell samples. Libraries were prepared through the immunoSEQ multiplex PCR assay. The multiplex PCR relied on a mix of 60 forward primers for TCR Vbeta segments and 13 reverse primers for TCR Jbeta segments. Amplification of the CDR3 region of rearranged TCR beta genes was performed with a multiplex PCR assay on genomic DNA. The Illumina HiSeq System was used to sequence the amplified TCR beta libraries as 87-base-pair reads. As for the original processing: Across the 670 or so repertoires, a later analysis counted tens of millions of unique TCR beta chains, 9.5 million to 12 million of which were shared by at least two donors. A nearest-neighbor algorithm error-corrected the raw reads and collapsed the reads into unique sequences, merging closely related sequences to remove PCR and sequencing errors. To assign V, D and J gene segments, CDR3 sequences were aligned to IMGT reference sequences. For a sequence to be retained, a match of at least six nucleotides to both a V gene segment and a J gene segment was required. Rearrangements were called productive when the CDR3 lacked stop codons and stayed in frame with V and J; all others were non-productive. Following IMGT convention, CDR3 was defined as the stretch from the second conserved V-encoded cysteine up to the conserved J-encoded phenylalanine. The earlier analysis of roughly 590 of the donors excluded any sequence lacking an unambiguous match to a single V gene segment. An earlier analysis of 587 of the donors classified V segments as functional when productive rearrangements were above 56.7% and as segregating when the standard deviation between donors was above 5%. A statistical classification framework was developed to diagnose cytomegalovirus status using the catalog of TCR beta chain sequences. V and J gene assignment, in a later analysis, came from comparing TCR nucleotide sequences with IMGT/GENE-DB human TR gene sequences. The TCRdist pipeline was used in a later analysis to assign CDR3 sequences and most-parsimonious VDJ recombination scenarios. In a later analysis, each TCR beta chain was defined by its CDR3 amino acid sequence together with its V-gene family, and reads lacking a unique V-gene family were excluded. To address suspected cross-contamination and a sequencing artifact, a later analysis removed around 590 highly shared, low-generation-probability nucleotide sequences. In a later analysis, a clonal expansion index for each public chain was calculated from normalized within-repertoire ranks of inferred template counts. A later analysis computed generation probabilities with a VDJ recombination model fitted to out-of-frame rearrangements, and checked the results against IGoR. In a later analysis, TCR-TCR, TCR-HLA and TCR-CMV co-occurrence was scored with hypergeometric tests, and a repertoire-size bias correction was applied to TCR pairs. A later analysis estimated false discovery rates by permuting HLA or CMV assignments 20 times. A later analysis grouped co-occurring TCRs with DBSCAN, adding TCRdist sequence similarity when clustering within HLA-allele-positive subsets. Repertoires with fewer than 30,000 or more than 120,000 public chains, plus five repertoires with anomalous nucleotide sharing, were excluded from co-occurrence clustering. Here the immuneACCESS table is served through TCRdb, limited to in-frame sequences with V and J called. Missing clones are a known gap in these copies; in checked studies unresolved V genes cover under half, and the rest lacks a known reason. That table is the source of V, J and clone size, and D and trimming were worked out from the DNA. Across this sample there are 200,000 to 250,000 clones, with about three quarters seen only once. The ten top clones hold roughly 2.6% of the sample.

This clonotype was sampled from a woman aged 60-75 years in good health and CMV-seropositive. The sequenced sample consisted of PBMCs.

Here is the DNA: TGTGCCAGCAGTTTCGGAGCGGGGGGCCGAACAGATACGCAGTATTTT. It translates to CASSFGAGGRTDTQYF. Recombination joined TRBV6-5 with TRBJ2-3; TRBD2 fits 9 bases in the junction. The CDR1 and CDR2 encoded by the germline V gene are MNHEY and SVGAGI. V has 4 bases trimmed and J has 3 bases trimmed; junction bases matching no gene number 8. The CDR3, from cysteine to phenylalanine, totals 16 residues. Of the read, only the CDR3 DNA is kept; its 48 bases are in frame from base 1.